This is a list of T cell receptor beta chains from one sample in a study of blood T cell repertoires in COVID-19. The assay was immunoSEQ multiplex PCR, and TCRdb's table has in-frame clones only and misses some. The table has hundreds of thousands of clones, 88% seen once; the top ten hold just under 7.5%. Sequencing input: peripheral blood. Every receptor here comes from a woman in her 70s with COVID-19, enrolled during active disease. Each CDR3 is given with its conserved first and last residue. A D gene is named only where the DNA matches it firmly. Some rows mark clone size as missing; the rest say once, few, many or name a class of expanded clone.

CDR3 protein,CDR3 DNA,V gene,D gene,J gene,clone size,CDR3 length
CASSHPGTRGSDTGNTIYF,TGTGCCAGCAGCCACCCTGGGACAAGGGGTTCGGATACTGGAAACACCATATATTTT,TRBV7-9,.,TRBJ1-3,once,19
CASSFSGGPSNEQFF,TGTGCCAGCAGCTTTAGCGGGGGGCCCTCGAATGAGCAGTTCTTC,TRBV7-2,TRBD2,TRBJ2-1,.,15
CAWSVTGVLAFF,TGTGCCTGGAGCGTGACAGGGGTTTTGGCTTTCTTT,TRBV30,TRBD1,TRBJ1-1,once,12
CASSLIREETQYF,TGTGCCAGCAGCTTAATAAGAGAAGAGACCCAGTACTTC,TRBV7-3,.,TRBJ2-5,.,13
CASGASGGLADTQYF,TGTGCCAGTGGGGCTAGCGGGGGGCTCGCAGATACGCAGTATTTT,TRBV19,TRBD2,TRBJ2-3,.,15
CASSMSGRLEGTGELFF,TGTGCCAGCAGCATGTCAGGGAGGTTGGAGGGCACCGGGGAGCTGTTTTTT,TRBV7-9,.,TRBJ2-2,.,17
CAWNPDRMNTEAFF,TGTGCCTGGAACCCGGACAGAATGAACACTGAAGCTTTCTTT,TRBV30,.,TRBJ1-1,.,14
CAISGVPRGAGETQYF,TGTGCCATCAGTGGGGTCCCCAGGGGCGCCGGGGAGACCCAGTACTTC,TRBV10-3,.,TRBJ2-5,.,16
CASSVVEGGTDTQYF,TGCGCCAGCAGCGTGGTTGAGGGGGGCACAGATACGCAGTATTTT,TRBV5-1,.,TRBJ2-3,.,15
CATSDWGGTGRWTNTGELFF,TGTGCCACCAGTGATTGGGGTGGGACAGGGAGATGGACGAACACCGGGGAGCTGTTTTTT,TRBV24-1,TRBD1,TRBJ2-2,once,20
CASSFSGGPGETQYF,TGTGCCAGCAGCTTTTCGGGGGGGCCTGGAGAGACCCAGTACTTC,TRBV7-2,TRBD2,TRBJ2-5,.,15
CASSPSPGVREKLFF,TGCGCCAGCAGCCCCTCCCCGGGGGTAAGAGAAAAACTGTTTTTT,TRBV4-3,.,TRBJ1-4,.,15
CASSPERSGNTIYF,TGCGCCAGCAGCCCCGAGAGGTCTGGAAACACCATATATTTT,TRBV5-1,.,TRBJ1-3,.,14
CAISESYLTQSGYTF,TGTGCCATCAGTGAGTCTTACTTGACACAATCTGGCTACACCTTC,TRBV10-3,.,TRBJ1-2,.,15
CASSQEADRETQYF,TGCGCCAGCAGCCAAGAAGCGGATCGGGAGACCCAGTACTTC,TRBV4-3,.,TRBJ2-5,.,14
CASSTGGSTEAFF,TGTGCCAGCAGTACAGGGGGGTCCACTGAAGCTTTCTTT,TRBV6-6,TRBD1,TRBJ1-1,.,13
CAWSVDGTAGQPQHF,TGTGCCTGGAGTGTAGACGGGACAGCCGGTCAGCCCCAGCATTTT,TRBV30,TRBD1,TRBJ1-5,.,15
CASSQGEYTEAFF,TGCGCCAGCAGCCAGGGTGAATACACTGAAGCTTTCTTT,TRBV10-1,.,TRBJ1-1,.,13
CASSYQGAVSYEQYF,TGTGCCAGCAGTTACCAAGGGGCGGTCTCCTACGAGCAGTACTTC,TRBV6-5,.,TRBJ2-7,.,15
CASSSGLATDTQYF,TGTGCCAGCAGCTCTGGACTAGCGACAGATACGCAGTATTTT,TRBV7-9,TRBD2,TRBJ2-3,.,14
CASSLELSYEQYF,TGTGCCAGCAGCTTAGAGCTCTCCTACGAGCAGTACTTC,TRBV7-9,.,TRBJ2-7,few,13
CASTWDRGDYGYTF,TGTGCCAGCACTTGGGACAGGGGGGACTATGGCTACACCTTC,TRBV27,TRBD1,TRBJ1-2,.,14
CASKAGQQNSPLHF,TGTGCCAGCAAGGCGGGCCAGCAAAATTCACCCCTCCACTTT,TRBV2,.,TRBJ1-6,.,14
CASRTQGASGQPQHF,TGTGCCAGCAGGACACAGGGGGCGAGCGGTCAGCCCCAGCATTTT,TRBV28,TRBD1,TRBJ1-5,.,15
CASRPNSGEVREQYF,TGTGCCAGCAGACCCAATAGCGGGGAAGTAAGGGAGCAGTACTTC,TRBV28,TRBD2,TRBJ2-7,.,15
CASSLDPQTTEAFF,TGTGCCAGCAGCTTAGATCCACAGACCACTGAAGCTTTCTTT,TRBV11-2,.,TRBJ1-1,.,14
CASSPSDRVGVYEQYF,TGTGCCAGCAGTCCCTCCGACAGGGTAGGGGTCTACGAGCAGTACTTC,TRBV27,TRBD1,TRBJ2-7,few,16
CASSTGMGGYTF,TGCGCCAGCAGCACAGGGATGGGAGGCTACACCTTC,TRBV5-1,.,TRBJ1-2,.,12
CASSSRDRGYTEAFF,TGTGCCAGCAGCTCTCGGGACAGGGGATACACTGAAGCTTTCTTT,TRBV11-2,TRBD1,TRBJ1-1,.,15
CASSPDRGTGNTIYF,TGTGCCAGCAGCCCGGACAGGGGGACTGGAAACACCATATATTTT,TRBV6-5,TRBD1,TRBJ1-3,.,15
CASTEGVGQGFQPQHF,TGTGCCAGCACTGAAGGTGTCGGACAGGGGTTCCAGCCCCAGCATTTT,TRBV2,TRBD1,TRBJ1-5,.,16
CASGIGGGSTEAFF,TGTGCCAGCGGGATCGGGGGGGGCAGCACTGAAGCTTTCTTT,TRBV28,.,TRBJ1-1,.,14
CASSYPLRGGNTEAFF,TGTGCCAGCAGTTACCCCTTAAGGGGAGGGAACACTGAAGCTTTCTTT,TRBV6-2/TRBV6-3,.,TRBJ1-1,.,16
CASSYSTGTQETQYF,TGTGCCAGCAGTTACTCGACCGGGACTCAAGAGACCCAGTACTTC,TRBV6-5,.,TRBJ2-5,.,15
CASSARFGQGNTEAFF,TGTGCCAGCAGTGCCCGTTTTGGACAGGGCAACACTGAAGCTTTCTTT,TRBV2,TRBD1,TRBJ1-1,.,16
CASSHGQGDGETQYF,TGCGCCAGCAGCCATGGACAGGGGGATGGAGAGACCCAGTACTTC,TRBV4-3,TRBD1,TRBJ2-5,.,15
CASRGASGSDTQYF,TGTGCCAGCAGGGGGGCTAGCGGATCAGATACGCAGTATTTT,TRBV6-5,.,TRBJ2-3,.,14
CASRGGLRNYGYTF,TGTGCCAGCAGGGGGGGATTGAGGAACTATGGCTACACCTTC,TRBV28,.,TRBJ1-2,.,14
CATRDRRGTEAFF,TGTGCCACAAGGGATCGGCGGGGGACTGAAGCTTTCTTT,TRBV7-8,.,TRBJ1-1,.,13
CASSLLPTDTQYF,TGTGCCAGCAGTCTCCTCCCCACAGATACGCAGTATTTT,TRBV12-3/TRBV12-4,.,TRBJ2-3,.,13
CASSPPAAGREQFF,TGTGCCAGCAGTCCACCGGCGGCAGGGAGGGAGCAGTTCTTC,TRBV28,.,TRBJ2-1,.,14
CASSYSWGLSDTQYF,TGTGCCAGCAGTTACTCGTGGGGGCTGTCAGATACGCAGTATTTT,TRBV6-5,.,TRBJ2-3,.,15
CASSDGQLRNTIYF,TGTGCCAGCTCAGACGGACAGTTAAGAAACACCATATATTTT,TRBV18,.,TRBJ1-3,.,14
CASSQEVRLGQYF,TGTGCCAGCTCCCAGGAGGTTCGGCTTGGGCAGTACTTC,TRBV18,.,TRBJ2-7,.,13
CASSFLQGRGETQYF,TGCGCCAGCAGCTTCCTACAGGGGAGAGGCGAGACCCAGTACTTC,TRBV5-1,TRBD1,TRBJ2-5,.,15
CASSLYAGYNEKLFF,TGTGCCAGCAGTTTATATGCAGGGTATAATGAAAAACTGTTTTTT,TRBV27,.,TRBJ1-4,.,15
CASSLADQETQYF,TGTGCCAGCAGTTTAGCAGACCAAGAGACCCAGTACTTC,TRBV27,.,TRBJ2-5,.,13
CASSFVRGFVNTEAFF,TGTGCCAGCAGTTTCGTCAGGGGGTTCGTGAACACTGAAGCTTTCTTT,TRBV27,TRBD1,TRBJ1-1,.,16
CASSFVAIYGYTF,TGTGCCAGCAGTTTTGTGGCCATCTATGGCTACACCTTC,TRBV12-3/TRBV12-4,.,TRBJ1-2,.,13
CASSFSIAETQYF,TGTGCCAGCAGTTTTAGTATAGCAGAGACCCAGTACTTC,TRBV12-3/TRBV12-4,.,TRBJ2-5,.,13
CASSSPTSPGTFYEQYF,TGTGCCAGCAGCTCTCCGACTAGCCCGGGGACCTTCTACGAGCAGTACTTC,TRBV7-8,TRBD2,TRBJ2-7,.,17
CASSALEGGQADTQYF,TGTGCCAGCAGCGCCCTTGAGGGGGGGCAGGCAGATACGCAGTATTTT,TRBV9,.,TRBJ2-3,.,16
CASSFQASSTDTQYF,TGTGCCAGCAGTTTTCAAGCTTCTAGCACAGATACGCAGTATTTT,TRBV27,.,TRBJ2-3,.,15
CASSPLGGGGDTGELFF,TGTGCCAGCTCACCCCTCGGCGGGGGGGGAGACACCGGGGAGCTGTTTTTT,TRBV18,TRBD2,TRBJ2-2,.,17
CASSWGRVLDEKLFF,TGTGCCAGCAGCTGGGGGAGGGTATTGGATGAAAAACTGTTTTTT,TRBV5-6,.,TRBJ1-4,.,15
CASRWGQGEDYGYTF,TGTGCCAGCAGATGGGGACAGGGAGAGGACTATGGCTACACCTTC,TRBV2,TRBD1,TRBJ1-2,.,15